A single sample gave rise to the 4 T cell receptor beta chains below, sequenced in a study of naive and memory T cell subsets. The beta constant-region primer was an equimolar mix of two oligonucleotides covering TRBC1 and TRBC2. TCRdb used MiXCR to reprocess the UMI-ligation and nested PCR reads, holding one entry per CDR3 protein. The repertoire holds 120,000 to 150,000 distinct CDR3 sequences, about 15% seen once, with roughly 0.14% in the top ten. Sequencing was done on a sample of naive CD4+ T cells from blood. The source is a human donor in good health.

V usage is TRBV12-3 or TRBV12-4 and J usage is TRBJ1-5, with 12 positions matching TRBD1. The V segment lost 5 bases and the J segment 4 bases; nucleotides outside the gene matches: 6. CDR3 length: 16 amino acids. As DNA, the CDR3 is TGTGCCAGCAGTCCGGGACAGGGGGCCAGAAATCAGCCCCAGCATTTT. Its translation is CASSPGQGARNQPQHF.

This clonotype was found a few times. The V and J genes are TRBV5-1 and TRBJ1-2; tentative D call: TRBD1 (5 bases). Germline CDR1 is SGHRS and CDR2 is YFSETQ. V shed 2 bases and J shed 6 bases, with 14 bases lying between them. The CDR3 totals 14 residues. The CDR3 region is CASSLSVQGDGYTF. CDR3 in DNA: TGCGCCAGCAGCTTATCAGTCCAGGGAGATGGCTACACCTTC.

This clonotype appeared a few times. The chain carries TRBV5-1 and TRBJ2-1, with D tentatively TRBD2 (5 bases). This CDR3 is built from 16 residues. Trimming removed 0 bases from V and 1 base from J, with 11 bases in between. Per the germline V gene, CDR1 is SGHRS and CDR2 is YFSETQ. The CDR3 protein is CASSLGIAFSYNEQFF. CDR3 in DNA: TGCGCCAGCAGCTTGGGTATAGCGTTTTCCTACAATGAGCAGTTCTTC.

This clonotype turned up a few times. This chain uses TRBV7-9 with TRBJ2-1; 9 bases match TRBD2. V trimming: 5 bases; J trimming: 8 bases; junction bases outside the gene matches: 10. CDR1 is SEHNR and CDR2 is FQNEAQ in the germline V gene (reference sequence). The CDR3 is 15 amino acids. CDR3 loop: CASSRPGTSTDEQFF. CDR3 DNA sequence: TGTGCCAGCAGCCGGCCCGGGACTAGCACCGATGAGCAGTTCTTC. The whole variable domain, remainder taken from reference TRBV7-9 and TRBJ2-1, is DTGVSQNPRHKITKRGQNVTFRCDPISEHNRLYWYRQTLGQGPEFLTYFQNEAQLEKSRLLSDRFSAERPKGSFSTLEIQRTEQGDSAMYLCASSRPGTSTDEQFFGPGTRLTVL.